The next 24 T cell receptor beta chains were all read from a single sample in a study of blood T cells in healthy people across ages. Alongside a J-beta primer mix, a sample-barcoded 5' primer served in a second PCR lasting roughly 6 to 11 cycles. TCRdb redid the calling of the 5' RACE reads with MiXCR, one entry per CDR3 protein. The data hold roughly 800,000 distinct CDR3 sequences, with over 45% observed a single time. The material sequenced was blood. These receptors all stem from a young man in good health.

This rearrangement joins TRBV4-3 to TRBJ2-7, with D possibly called TRBD1 or TRBD2 (6 bases each). V was cut by 2 bases and J by 4 bases, with 21 bases left in between. Germline values: CDR1 LGHNA, CDR2 YSLEER. CDR3 length: 17 amino acids. The CDR3 DNA sequence: TGCGCCAGCAGCCAACACCACCTTAGCGGACAGCTTTACGAGCAGTACTTC. It encodes CASSQHHLSGQLYEQYF.

V gene TRBV24-1 combines with J gene TRBJ2-1, with D unresolved. From germline, CDR1 is KGHDR and CDR2 SFDVKD. Deletions cut 7 bases from V and 9 bases from J, with 18 bases between. This CDR3 has 14 amino acids. CDR3 sequence reads: CATRGRVKDAEQFF. In DNA form, the CDR3 reads TGTGCCACCAGGGGCCGAGTGAAGGACGCTGAGCAGTTCTTC.

Concerning this clonotype: The junction does not match germline at one end; this may be a read error. The chain couples TRBV12-3 or TRBV12-4 to TRBJ1-1, with D perhaps matching TRBD1 (5 bases). This CDR3 contains 13 residues. The CDR3 spells CASTLQGDTEAFF. CDR3 in DNA: TGTGCCAGCACTTTACAAGGGGACACTGAAGCTTTCTTT.

This clonotype was observed a single time. The V gene is TRBV12-3 or TRBV12-4, the J gene TRBJ1-2; D remains ambiguous. Trimming took 4 bases from V and 1 from J, leaving 19 bases between them. The CDR3 contains 17 residues. Written as DNA, the CDR3 is TGTGCCAGCAGTTCCTTTCGGGGTTCTTGGGGTAACTATGGCTACACCTTC. Its translation is CASSSFRGSWGNYGYTF.

Turning to this clonotype: One base away lies a much larger clone, so this may be a sequencing read error. The chain uses TRBV20-1 and TRBJ2-2; D is possibly TRBD2 (6 bases). The CDR3 spans 13 residues. Germline CDR1 DFQATT, CDR2 SNEGSKA (reference sequence). The CDR3 bases are TGCGGTGTGCCTAGCGTCAACACCGGGGAGCTGTTTTTT. Translated, it gives CGVPSVNTGELFF.

The chain links TRBV2 to TRBJ2-3, with D possibly being TRBD2 (6 bases). The CDR3 is 16 residues long. Germline CDR1 is SNHLY and CDR2 is FYNNEI. V shed 6 bases and J shed 8 bases, with 24 bases lying between them. The CDR3 region is CASSQVSGTGRGTQYF. The CDR3 nucleotides are TGTGCCAGCAGCCAAGTTTCCGGGACTGGCCGAGGTACGCAGTATTTT.

This clonotype was recorded only once. The gene calls are TRBV27 and TRBJ2-7, with TRBD1 matching 8 bases. CDR1 and CDR2 (germline): MNHEY, SMNVEV (reference sequence). This CDR3 contains 16 residues. V lost 1 base and J lost 0; bases outside the gene matches: 5. The CDR3 sequence is CASSLFVDRASYEQYF. The CDR3 nucleotides read TGTGCCAGCAGTTTATTTGTGGACAGGGCCTCCTACGAGCAGTACTTC.

The rearrangement links TRBV20-1 to TRBJ2-7; 7 bases fit TRBD1. With the DNA end fitting TRBJ2-5 better, the J assignment may be wrong. Germline V gene sequence: CDR1 DFQATT, CDR2 SNEGSKA (reference sequence). The CDR3 has 14 amino acids. The CDR3 DNA is TGCAGTGCTAGGGCCGGGACAGCAAAAGAGACCCAGTACTTC. Its protein product is CSARAGTAKETQYF.

As concerns this clonotype: An end of the junction differs from the germline gene, which may be a read error. The V gene is TRBV7-2, the J gene TRBJ2-7; D remains ambiguous. In germline, CDR1 is SGHTA, CDR2 FQGNSA. This CDR3 spans 15 amino acids. CDR3 residues: CASSSQLSHSCEQYF. CDR3 DNA sequence: TGTGCCAGCAGCTCACAATTAAGCCACTCCTGCGAGCAGTACTTC.

For this clonotype: At one boundary the junction diverges from the germline segment, which might be a read error. This rearrangement joins TRBV6-5 to TRBJ2-7, with TRBD2 identical over 8 bases. Germline V gene lookup returns CDR1 MNHEY and CDR2 SVGAGI. The CDR3 runs 14 residues. CDR3 protein: CVSGRPSTGYEQYF. In nucleotides, the CDR3 is TGTGTCAGCGGGAGACCTAGCACGGGCTACGAGCAGTACTTC.

This clonotype was seen just once. CDR3 DNA sequence: TGTGCCAGCAGTTACGACTATGACGAGCAGTACTTC. It is translated as CASSYDYDEQYF. The chain couples TRBV6-6 to TRBJ2-7, with a tentative D call TRBD2 (5 bases). Germline CDR1 is MNHNY and CDR2 is SVGAGI (reference sequence). V was pared by 2 bases and J by 5 bases, with 7 bases between. The CDR3 covers 12 residues.

The chain recombines TRBV5-1 with TRBJ1-2; 7 positions agree with TRBD1. Germline-derived CDR1 and CDR2 are SGHRS and YFSETQ. V lost 0 bases, J lost 6 bases, and 8 bases stayed unmatched. This CDR3 region has 15 residues. CDR3 sequence reads: CASSLGGQWRDGYTF. CDR3 nucleotide sequence: TGCGCCAGCAGCTTGGGGGGACAGTGGAGGGATGGCTACACCTTC.

The gene calls are TRBV5-1 and TRBJ2-4; tentatively, D is TRBD1 (5 bases). Germline CDR1 SGHRS, CDR2 YFSETQ. The CDR3 consists of 13 residues. Trimming pared 4 bases from V and 11 bases from J, leaving 16 bases between. The CDR3 bases are TGCGCCAGCAGCCTTATTCAGGACACCTTTCAGTACTTC. It translates to CASSLIQDTFQYF.

The chain has TRBV7-6 and TRBJ2-7, with D possibly TRBD2 on 6 matching bases. Trimming stripped 2 bases from V and 5 bases from J, with 19 bases between. The germline V gene has CDR1 SGHVS and CDR2 FNYEAQ. The CDR3 has 16 residues. The CDR3 loop reads CASSLSGGWGVDEQYF. As DNA, the CDR3 is TGTGCCAGCAGCTTATCGGGCGGATGGGGGGTTGACGAGCAGTACTTC.

The V call is TRBV6-6, the J call TRBJ2-5, with TRBD1 as a possible D gene (5 bases). The germline V and J ends were trimmed by 8 bases and 6 bases, with 16 bases remaining between them. The CDR3 runs to 13 residues. The germline gives CDR1 MNHNY, CDR2 SVGAGI (reference sequence). This chain's CDR3 is CASGRVMGQTQYF. As DNA, the CDR3 is TGTGCCAGCGGCAGGGTTATGGGGCAGACCCAGTACTTC.

About this clonotype itself: Since a much larger clone is just one base distant, this may be a read error. J is TRBJ2-5 and V is TRBV12-3 or TRBV12-4; no reliable D call. This CDR3 has 13 amino acids. CDR3 in DNA: TGTGCCAGCAGTCCGTTGGGAAGAGAGATCCAGTACTTC. The encoded protein is CASSPLGREIQYF.

V gene TRBV20-1 combines with J gene TRBJ2-1; TRBD2 matches 10 bases. Trimming took 3 bases from V and 9 from J; bases not matched to a gene: 11. CDR3 length: 15 residues. Germline CDR1 reads DFQATT; CDR2 reads SNEGSKA (reference sequence). CDR3 bases: TGCAGTGCTAGGGTTAGCGGGAGGCCTTCCCTTGAGCAGTTCTTC. Protein sequence: CSARVSGRPSLEQFF.

This chain uses TRBV30 with TRBJ1-1; D is unclear. The CDR3 has 13 amino acids. Trimming took 0 bases from V and 1 from J, leaving 6 bases between them. Germline lookup yields CDR1 GTSNPN and CDR2 SVGIG (reference sequence). The CDR3 region has the DNA TGTGCCTGGAGTGTACGAGGGAACACTGAAGCTTTCTTT. It translates to CAWSVRGNTEAFF. The full variable domain, its missing parts supplied by reference TRBV30 and TRBJ1-1, is SQTIHQWPATLVQPVGSPLSLECTVEGTSNPNLYWYRQAAGRGLQLLFYSVGIGQISSEVPQNLSASRPQDRQFILSSKKLLLSDSGFYLCAWSVRGNTEAFFGQGTRLTVV.

V is TRBV6-1 and J is TRBJ1-2; D not certain. This CDR3 is built from 15 residues. V gave up 2 bases and J gave up 7 bases, with 17 bases separating them. Per the germline V gene, CDR1 is MNHNS and CDR2 is SASEGT. CDR3 sequence reads: CASSERLLTSGGYTF. DNA of the CDR3: TGTGCCAGCAGTGAAAGGTTACTGACTAGCGGTGGCTACACCTTC.

The chain has TRBV18 and TRBJ2-5; D ambiguous. Germline V CDR1 and CDR2: KGHSH, LQKENI. This CDR3 contains 13 residues. Trimming left V 5 bases short and J 3 bases short, with 10 bases between. The CDR3: CASSTIGKETQYF. The CDR3 nucleotides read TGTGCCAGCTCAACTATCGGCAAAGAGACCCAGTACTTC.

The chain has TRBV9 and TRBJ1-2; possibly TRBD1 for D (5 bases). The CDR3 is 14 amino acids. V was clipped by 0 bases and J by 3 bases, with 9 bases between them. Per germline, CDR1 SGDLS and CDR2 YYNGEE. The CDR3 DNA follows: TGTGCCAGCAGCGTAGGGGGACGTGACTATGGCTACACCTTC. It yields the protein CASSVGGRDYGYTF.

The chain links TRBV3-1 to TRBJ2-6; 8 bases match TRBD1. Looked up from germline, CDR1 is LGHDT and CDR2 is YNNKEL (reference sequence). V lost 11 bases to trimming and J lost 4 bases; unmatched junction nucleotides: 4. This CDR3 contains 13 residues. The CDR3 sequence is CAVWDRGANVLTF. The CDR3, as DNA: TGTGCCGTGTGGGACAGGGGGGCCAACGTCCTGACTTTC.

The genes are TRBV20-1 and TRBJ2-5, with D possibly matching TRBD2 (6 bases). Per germline, CDR1 DFQATT and CDR2 SNEGSKA (reference sequence). The CDR3 length is 14 residues. V lost 5 bases and J lost 2, with 15 bases in between. CDR3 nucleotide sequence: TGCAGTGCTGGAGTGGGTAGCGGACAAGAGACCCAGTACTTC. It encodes CSAGVGSGQETQYF.

This chain links TRBV30 with TRBJ2-1, with TRBD2 matching 7 bases. V dropped 3 bases and J dropped 7; count of bases not matched to a gene: 6. There are 13 residues in the CDR3. From germline, CDR1 is GTSNPN and CDR2 SVGIG (reference sequence). CDR3 residues: CAWSGGSLNEQFF. The CDR3 bases are TGTGCCTGGAGCGGCGGGAGTTTGAATGAGCAGTTCTTC.